Here is one T cell receptor beta chain with its context. Its specificity is not known. Libraries were prepared by immunoSEQ multiplex PCR; TCRdb keeps only in-frame clonotypes and omits some of them. The table has about 96,000 clones, roughly 87% seen once. Germline trimming cut 5 bases from V and 2 bases from J; bases unmatched to any gene: 6. Germline assignment: CDR1 MNHEY and CDR2 SMNVEV (reference sequence). The CDR3 loop spans 16 amino acids. This sample is drawn from a study of T cell responses to AZD1222 COVID-19 vaccine. Study summary: The study pooled second doses at about 4 or about 12 weeks.

Notes on the study in general: Possibly, clonal diversity was underestimated; donors were largely white British and included more females.

V usage is TRBV27 and J usage is TRBJ2-1; 10 positions agree with TRBD2. The source is an adult in good health. Sequenced here: peripheral blood, sampled on day 0 of AZD1222 vaccination. CDR3 sequence: CASSRSSGGAYNEQFF. The CDR3 DNA sequence: TGTGCCAGCAGTCGGTCCAGCGGGGGGGCCTACAATGAGCAGTTCTTC.